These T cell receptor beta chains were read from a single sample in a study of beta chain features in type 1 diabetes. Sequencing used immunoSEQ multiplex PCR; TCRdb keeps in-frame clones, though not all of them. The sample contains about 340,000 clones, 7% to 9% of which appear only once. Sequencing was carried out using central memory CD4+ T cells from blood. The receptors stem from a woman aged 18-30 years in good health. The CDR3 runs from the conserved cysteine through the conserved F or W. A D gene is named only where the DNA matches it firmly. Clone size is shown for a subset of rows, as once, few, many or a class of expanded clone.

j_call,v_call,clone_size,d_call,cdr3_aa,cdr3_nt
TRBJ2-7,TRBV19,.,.,CASSIYAGESYEQYF,TGTGCCAGTAGTATTTATGCAGGGGAATCCTACGAGCAGTACTTC
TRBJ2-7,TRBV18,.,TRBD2,CASSPDAGGVYEQYF,TGTGCCAGCTCACCTGATGCGGGAGGCGTCTACGAGCAGTACTTC
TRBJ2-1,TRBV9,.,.,CASSVLGGSYNEQFF,TGTGCCAGCAGCGTGCTAGGGGGATCCTACAATGAGCAGTTCTTC
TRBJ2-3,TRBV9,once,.,CASSGLGTDTQYF,TGTGCCAGCAGCGGGTTAGGGACAGATACGCAGTATTTT
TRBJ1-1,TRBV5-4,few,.,CASSLSQTTEAFF,TGTGCCAGCAGCTTGTCTCAGACCACTGAAGCTTTCTTT
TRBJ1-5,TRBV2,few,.,CAGSRGRLSNQPQHF,TGTGCCGGCTCCCGAGGCAGACTTAGCAATCAGCCCCAGCATTTT
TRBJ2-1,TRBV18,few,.,CASSPDVLSYNEQFF,TGTGCCAGCTCACCGGATGTTCTCTCCTACAATGAGCAGTTCTTC
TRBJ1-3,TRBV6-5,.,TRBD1,CASRTDRGDGNTIYF,TGTGCCAGCAGAACTGACAGGGGAGATGGAAACACCATATATTTT
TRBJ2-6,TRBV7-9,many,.,CASSPTGFSGANVLTF,TGTGCCAGCAGCCCGACAGGCTTCTCTGGGGCCAACGTCCTGACTTTC
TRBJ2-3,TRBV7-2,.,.,CASSLYNGADTQYF,TGTGCCAGCAGCTTATACAATGGGGCGGATACGCAGTATTTT
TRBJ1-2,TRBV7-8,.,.,CASSPVTGKSGYGYTF,TGTGCCAGCAGTCCAGTTACAGGGAAGAGCGGCTATGGCTACACCTTC
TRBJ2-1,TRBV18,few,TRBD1,CASSAQGASYNEQFF,TGTGCCAGCTCGGCACAGGGGGCTAGCTACAATGAGCAGTTCTTC
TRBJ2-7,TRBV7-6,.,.,CASSLMIAASYEQYF,TGTGCCAGCAGCTTAATGATAGCGGCATCCTACGAGCAGTACTTC
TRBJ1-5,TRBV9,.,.,CASSVDPSYQPQHF,TGTGCCAGCAGCGTAGATCCTAGCTATCAGCCCCAGCATTTT
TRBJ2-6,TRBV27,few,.,CASSLKASGANVLTF,TGTGCCAGCAGTTTAAAGGCTTCAGGGGCCAACGTCCTGACTTTC
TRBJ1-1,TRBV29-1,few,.,CSVRGLNTEAFF,TGCAGCGTCCGGGGCTTGAACACTGAAGCTTTCTTT
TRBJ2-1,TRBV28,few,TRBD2,CASSPRAGGLNEQFF,TGTGCCAGCAGTCCTAGAGCGGGAGGGCTGAATGAGCAGTTCTTC
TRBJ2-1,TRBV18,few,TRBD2,CASSRRTSSYNEQFF,TGTGCCAGCTCCCGCCGGACTAGCTCCTACAATGAGCAGTTCTTC
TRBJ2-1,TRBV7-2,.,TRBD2,CASSETSGSWNEQFF,TGTGCCAGCAGCGAAACTAGCGGGAGTTGGAATGAGCAGTTCTTC
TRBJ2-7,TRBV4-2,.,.,CASSPAPASSYEQYF,TGTGCCAGCAGCCCTGCTCCCGCCAGCTCCTACGAGCAGTACTTC
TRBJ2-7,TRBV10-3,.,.,CAISDVASDEQYF,TGTGCCATCAGTGATGTGGCCTCCGACGAGCAGTACTTC
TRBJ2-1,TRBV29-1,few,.,CSEPGASCNEQFF,TGCAGCGAGCCGGGGGCCTCCTGCAATGAGCAGTTCTTC
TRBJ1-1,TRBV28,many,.,CASSLQGRNTEAFF,TGTGCCAGCAGTTTACAGGGTAGGAACACTGAAGCTTTCTTT
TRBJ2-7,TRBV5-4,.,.,CASSFEQGRNEQYF,TGTGCCAGCAGCTTTGAACAGGGGAGGAACGAGCAGTACTTC
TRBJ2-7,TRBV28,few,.,CASESLWNYEQYF,TGTGCCAGCGAATCTCTGTGGAACTACGAGCAGTACTTC
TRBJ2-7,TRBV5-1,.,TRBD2,CASSLLRGLAYEQYF,TGTGCCAGCAGCTTGCTCAGGGGACTAGCGTACGAGCAGTACTTC
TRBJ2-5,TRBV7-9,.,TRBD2,CASRREWETQYF,TGTGCCAGCAGGCGGGAGTGGGAGACCCAGTACTTC
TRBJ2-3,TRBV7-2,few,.,CASSLWDSTDTQYF,TGTGCCAGCAGCTTATGGGACAGCACAGATACGCAGTATTTT
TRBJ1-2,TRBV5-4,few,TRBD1,CASSDRGGYTF,TGTGCCAGCAGCGACAGGGGTGGCTACACCTTC
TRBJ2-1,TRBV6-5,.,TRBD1,CASSFGQGRDEQFF,TGTGCCAGCAGTTTCGGACAGGGGAGGGATGAGCAGTTCTTC
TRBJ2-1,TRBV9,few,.,CASSVALGWGNEQFF,TGTGCCAGCAGCGTAGCTTTAGGGTGGGGCAATGAGCAGTTCTTC
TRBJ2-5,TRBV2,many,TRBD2,CASSSGLAGSWETQYF,TGTGCCAGCAGCTCGGGACTAGCGGGAAGCTGGGAGACCCAGTACTTC
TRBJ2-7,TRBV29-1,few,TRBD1,CSVGRTGRREQYF,TGCAGCGTGGGCCGGACAGGGAGGAGGGAGCAGTACTTC
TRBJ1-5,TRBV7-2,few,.,CASSSQPTVPNQPQHF,TGTGCCAGCAGCTCTCAGCCGACAGTTCCCAATCAGCCCCAGCATTTT
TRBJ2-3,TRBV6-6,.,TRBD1,CASSYRTGFGDTQYF,TGTGCCAGCAGTTACAGGACAGGCTTCGGCGATACGCAGTATTTT
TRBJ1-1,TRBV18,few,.,CASSYETGLQAFF,TGTGCCAGCTCGTATGAAACAGGGTTACAAGCTTTCTTT
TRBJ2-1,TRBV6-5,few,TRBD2,CASSTSGRNEQFF,TGTGCCAGCAGCACTAGCGGGAGGAATGAGCAGTTCTTC
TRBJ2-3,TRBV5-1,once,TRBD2,CASSEPGRLDTQYF,TGCGCCAGCAGTGAACCCGGGAGGTTAGATACGCAGTATTTT
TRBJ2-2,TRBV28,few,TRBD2,CAHRRGGANTGELFF,TGTGCCCACAGGCGGGGAGGGGCGAACACCGGGGAGCTGTTTTTT
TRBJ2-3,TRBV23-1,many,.,CAGLDTQYF,TGCGCCGGCCTGGATACGCAGTATTTT
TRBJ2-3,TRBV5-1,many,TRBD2,CASRPELATDTQYF,TGCGCCAGCAGACCTGAACTAGCGACAGATACGCAGTATTTT
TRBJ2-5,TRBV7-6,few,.,CASSSRVIETQYF,TGTGCCAGCTCGTCCCGCGTGATAGAGACCCAGTACTTC
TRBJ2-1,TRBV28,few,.,CASKEFSGRQGINEQFF,TGTGCCAGCAAAGAATTTAGCGGGAGACAGGGGATCAATGAGCAGTTCTTC